The entry that follows covers one T cell receptor (beta chain) sequence. The antigen is undetermined. Sequencing was performed with immunoSEQ multiplex PCR; in TCRdb, only in-frame clones are kept and a portion is missing. Counted here are some 77,000 clones, approximately 79% occurring once; the ten biggest clones make up approximately 3.8%. The sample originates from a study of vaccination effects on CD4 cells after COVID-19. Prior to sequencing, the ViraFEST assay stimulated PBMC with viral peptide pools, which expanded the antigen-specific CD4+ T cells. Cultured cells yielded isolated CD4+ T cells after 10 days. Negative nucleocapsid antibody tests before and after vaccination confirmed no previous SARS-CoV-2 infection. Cultivation was performed at about 1.8 million PBMC per well with about 9.6 IU/ml IL-2 and 9.5 to 10 ug/ml peptides added. Cells had half their medium changed to IL-2 medium on days 3 and 7.

General observations from the study: Few convalescent patients, and no early post-infection timepoints, were available to the study. The study found marked clonal contraction of infection- and vaccine-induced clones late after vaccination.

Germline V lookup: CDR1 SGHRS, CDR2 YFSETQ. CDR3 length equals 18 residues. Trimming took 3 bases from V and 4 from J; bases not matched to a gene: 12. The sequence derives from a human donor who received a COVID-19 vaccine. The rearrangement uses TRBV5-1 and TRBJ1-4, with 10 bases that match TRBD1. Sample: CD4+ T cells from PBMCs cultured with HCoV-OC43 spike peptides, taken before COVID-19 vaccination. The subset is: HCoV-OC43 spike overlapping peptide pool stimulation. CDR3 DNA sequence: TGCGCCAGCAGCTCGGGACAGGGGTTGGGTGAAGGTAATGAAAAACTGTTTTTT. Its protein product is CASSSGQGLGEGNEKLFF.